The subject of this entry is one T cell receptor beta chain. Its antigen remains unknown. Data came from immunoSEQ multiplex PCR; TCRdb stores just in-frame clones and leaves some out. The table has roughly 150,000 clones, approximately 84% seen once. This sample was included in a study of cytotoxic CD8 clonotypes in ibrutinib-treated CLL. At the level of the study: For this cohort, patients were about a dozen relapsed/refractory and around 15 treatment-naive, while 17 were IGHV unmutated. Once patients had received a median about eleven months of treatment, range 6 to 36, response samples were obtained. Samples averaged about 260,000 productive templates and 94,082 productive rearrangements.

Study results and limitations: Treatment saw public clonotypes, which were uncommon, either contract or stay stable.

The clonotype was recovered from a human donor with chronic lymphocytic leukemia. The sequences come from PBMCs, collected after 24 months of ibrutinib treatment.

CDR3 in DNA: TGTGCCAGCAGCCAAACTAGCGGGGGGGCTAGTGAGCAGTTCTTC. It yields the protein CASSQTSGGASEQFF. The gene calls are TRBV4-2 and TRBJ2-1; 13 bases align to TRBD2. Germline CDR1 is LGHNA and CDR2 is YNFKEQ. J lost 9 bases, V lost 2 bases, and 4 bases had no gene match. CDR3 length: 15 residues.